The source of this T cell receptor beta chain is a study of shared clonotypes between healthy human individuals. Looking at the study overall: Researchers drew samples from two women and a few men aged 18 to 49.

A single count supports this clone. The antigen remains undetermined. The CDR3 loop spans 13 amino acids. CDR1 MDHEN and CDR2 SYDVKM come from the germline V gene. The ends lost 6 bases at V and 4 bases at J; junction bases unmatched: 4. Study-level results: Sorted-subset sequencing was shown by rarefaction to be incomplete despite large depth. Investigators collected only blood, and repertoires in tissues likely differ.

Original processing methods: Filtering differed, since immunoSEQ gave only junction sequences and no quality scores. Clones were read by immunoSEQ multiplex PCR, and TCRdb kept only the in-frame ones, dropping some. That table gives V, J and clone size, and the DNA gave D and trimming. The repertoire has roughly 2,000,000 clones, approximately 95% of them found once; the top ten carry around 1.2%. In the naive CD8 group, cells lacked CD45RO and were positively selected for CCR7, so terminally differentiated effector memory CD45RA+ cells were left out. What was sequenced was naive CD8+ T cells sorted from blood. This clonotype was obtained from a young man in good health. V usage is TRBV28 and J usage is TRBJ1-1, with 8 bases matching TRBD1. The CDR3 DNA sequence: TGTGCCAGCAGCGACAGGGGCGGCACTGAAGCTTTCTTT. Its protein product is CASSDRGGTEAFF.